This T cell receptor (beta chain) comes out of a study of T-cell reconstitution after alpha-beta-depleted transplantation in children. This clonotype was counted a few times. This CDR3 is 14 amino acids long. Trimming took 5 bases from V and 0 from J, leaving 12 bases between them. Germline CDR1 is DFQATT and CDR2 is SNEGSKA (reference sequence). Unique molecular identifiers were incorporated when the TCRbeta library was constructed. TCRdb analysed the PCR reads with MiXCR anew, one entry per CDR3 protein. There are approximately 270,000 distinct CDR3 sequences in the sample; 9.9% occur only once, and 10% lies in the top ten.

This clonotype was obtained from a human donor who donated a stem cell graft to a child with SCID. This chain uses TRBV20-1 with TRBJ2-3; weak D call: TRBD2 (6 bases). Sequencing used PBMCs from the stem cell graft donor, obtained from the stem cell graft. In nucleotides, the CDR3 is TGCAGTGCTCCTATTCTAGCGAGCACAGATACGCAGTATTTT. Translated: CSAPILASTDTQYF.